This TCR beta chain derives from a study of a mutant IDH1 vaccine in newly diagnosed glioma. Across the whole study: Vaccines began 4-6 weeks after radiotherapy alone, or with temozolomide cycles. Patients' prior therapy spanned radiotherapy, temozolomide, or both; most underwent both.

This table comes from immunoSEQ multiplex PCR, and its TCRdb copy is limited to in-frame clones, with some not included. Among around 50,000 clones listed, more than 75% were seen once. Concerning this clone itself: The antigen is unknown.

V lost 4 bases, J lost 5 bases, and 13 bases stayed unmatched. The germline CDR1 and CDR2 sequences are SEHNR and FQNEAQ (reference sequence). This CDR3 has 18 amino acids. Time point specified: week 35, safety follow-up. In every dose of vaccine, 300 ug of mutant IDH1 20-mer peptide was given alongside topical imiquimod. Donor tumors were new WHO grade 3 or 4 IDH1-mutant, ATRX-lost astrocytomas. The sample was PBMCs, taken from a glioma patient whose treatment included an IDH1 peptide vaccine. The clonotype originates from a woman in her forties with glioma. This chain links TRBV7-9 with TRBJ2-5; 13 positions agree with TRBD2. CDR3 region: CASSSGTSGRARWETQYF. CDR3 DNA: TGTGCCAGCAGCTCCGGTACTAGCGGGAGGGCCCGTTGGGAGACCCAGTACTTC.